The clone carrying this TCR beta chain has only one observation. Its antigen is currently unknown. Both subsets, CD45RA+ naive and CD45RA-negative memory, were split from the CD4+ cells. The authors ran the assay at deep level. This table comes from immunoSEQ multiplex PCR, and its TCRdb copy is limited to in-frame clones, with some not included. The data show about 770,000 clones, around 77% seen once. There are 19 residues in the CDR3. The V gene's germline CDR1 is SGHVS and CDR2 FQNEAQ. J was trimmed by 3 bases and V by 0 bases; bases with no gene match: 14. The data are from a study of shared clonotypes between healthy human individuals. Whole-study findings and limits: Estimated richness was generally greater in naive than memory subsets.

This TCR was recovered from a woman aged 25 to 45 in good health. The chain has TRBV7-8 and TRBJ2-7; 10 bases agree with TRBD2. The sequencing input was memory CD4+ T cells sorted from blood. Subset of the sample: CD45RA-negative fraction. In nucleotides, the CDR3 is TGTGCCAGCAGCTTAGCCAGAGGGGCCCTAGCGGGAGCTAGCTACGAGCAGTACTTC. Translated, it gives CASSLARGALAGASYEQYF.